These T cell receptor beta chains were read from a single sample in a study of blood T cell repertoires in COVID-19. Sequencing used immunoSEQ multiplex PCR; TCRdb keeps in-frame clones, though not all of them. The table lists over 100,000 clones, about 86% of them singletons. The material sequenced was peripheral blood. The source of these receptors is a woman aged 55 to 70 with active or convalescent COVID-19. Each CDR3 is given with its conserved first and last residue. D genes are given only for firm matches. Only part of the rows carry a size: once, few, many, or a class if the clone is expanded.

once	TRBV9	TRBJ2-2	TRBD2	17	CASSPRGAASGTGELFF	TGTGCCAGCAGCCCTAGAGGGGCGGCTAGCGGAACCGGGGAGCTGTTTTTT
-	TRBV6-1	TRBJ1-2	TRBD1	13	CASSRDSRYGYTF	TGTGCCAGCAGCCGGGACAGCCGCTATGGCTACACCTTC
-	TRBV6-5	TRBJ1-1	TRBD1	14	CASRDRGENTEAFF	TGTGCCAGCAGGGACAGGGGGGAGAACACTGAAGCTTTCTTT
-	TRBV4-2	TRBJ2-2	-	15	CASSQEPGSTGELFF	TGTGCCAGCAGCCAAGAACCCGGGTCCACCGGGGAGCTGTTTTTT
-	TRBV3-1/TRBV3-2	TRBJ1-2	-	12	CASSPRVGGYTF	TGTGCCAGCAGCCCGAGGGTGGGTGGCTACACCTTC
many	TRBV6-6	TRBJ2-4	-	20	CASSPPEGAMWTLAKNIQYF	TGTGCCAGCAGTCCCCCGGAAGGGGCCATGTGGACACTAGCCAAAAACATTCAGTACTTC
-	TRBV29-1	TRBJ2-7	TRBD2	12	CSATGGSYEQYF	TGCAGCGCAACGGGAGGCTCCTACGAGCAGTACTTC
-	TRBV5-1	TRBJ2-2	-	15	CASIGGTLNTGELFF	TGCGCCAGCATCGGGGGAACACTTAACACCGGGGAGCTGTTTTTT
few	TRBV30	TRBJ1-2	-	12	CAWVQGFYGYTF	TGTGCCTGGGTGCAGGGTTTCTATGGCTACACCTTC
few	TRBV29-1	TRBJ2-7	TRBD2	14	CSVEVAGGSYEQYF	TGCAGCGTTGAAGTAGCGGGAGGGTCCTACGAGCAGTACTTC
-	TRBV7-8	TRBJ2-7	TRBD2	14	CASSYLAGENEQYF	TGTGCCAGCAGCTACCTAGCGGGAGAGAACGAGCAGTACTTC
-	TRBV18	TRBJ1-1	-	13	CASSPNVGTEAFF	TGTGCCAGCTCACCTAATGTCGGCACTGAAGCTTTCTTT
-	TRBV28	TRBJ1-6	-	15	CASRAPYRENSPLHF	TGTGCCAGCAGGGCGCCCTACAGGGAGAATTCACCCCTCCACTTT
-	TRBV2	TRBJ2-7	TRBD1	14	CATEAVGTGGEQYF	TGTGCCACTGAAGCGGTCGGGACAGGGGGCGAGCAGTACTTC
-	TRBV28	TRBJ1-1	TRBD1	15	CASSPSTDRLPEAFF	TGTGCCAGCAGTCCAAGCACGGACAGGCTCCCTGAAGCTTTCTTT
-	TRBV7-2	TRBJ1-6	-	15	CASSLGGGIGSPLHF	TGTGCCAGCAGCTTAGGCGGGGGAATAGGTTCACCCCTCCACTTT
-	TRBV11-2	TRBJ2-3	TRBD2	17	CASSLEGAGGPRDTQYF	TGTGCCAGCAGCTTAGAAGGGGCGGGGGGGCCACGAGATACGCAGTATTTT
-	TRBV11-2	TRBJ2-3	-	13	CASSPTAGDTQYF	TGTGCCAGCAGCCCCACAGCAGGGGATACGCAGTATTTT
-	TRBV5-4	TRBJ1-2	TRBD1	14	CASSSSGQGGGYTF	TGTGCCAGCAGCTCCTCTGGACAGGGAGGAGGCTACACCTTC
-	TRBV27	TRBJ2-1	TRBD2	15	CASSQGASGSSEQFF	TGTGCCAGCAGCCAAGGAGCTAGCGGGAGCTCTGAGCAGTTCTTC
-	TRBV30	TRBJ1-2	TRBD1	13	CAWSHRGYDGYTF	TGTGCCTGGAGCCACAGGGGGTACGATGGCTACACCTTC
-	TRBV7-3	TRBJ2-1	TRBD2	14	CASSLTGTINEQFF	TGTGCCAGCAGCTTAACCGGGACTATTAATGAGCAGTTCTTC
-	TRBV5-1	TRBJ1-3	-	17	CASSLGTAGQAGNTIYF	TGCGCCAGCAGCTTGGGGACAGCCGGCCAGGCTGGAAACACCATATATTTT
-	TRBV6-4	TRBJ2-2	-	16	CASSDVAGPNTGELFF	TGTGCCAGCAGTGACGTGGCGGGGCCAAACACCGGGGAGCTGTTTTTT
-	TRBV4-1	TRBJ1-4	-	14	CASSQGADNEKLFF	TGCGCCAGCAGCCAGGGGGCGGATAATGAAAAACTGTTTTTT
-	TRBV19	TRBJ1-2	-	12	CASSIQNYGYTF	TGTGCCAGTAGTATCCAAAACTATGGCTACACCTTC
-	TRBV4-2	TRBJ1-2	-	14	CASSQDRQRYGYTF	TGTGCCAGCAGCCAAGATCGACAGCGCTATGGCTACACCTTC
few	TRBV5-1	TRBJ2-5	-	15	CASSFGRGSQETQYF	TGCGCCAGCAGCTTCGGGAGAGGGAGCCAAGAGACCCAGTACTTC
-	TRBV7-2	TRBJ2-1	TRBD2	12	CASSLYGREQFF	TGTGCCAGCAGCTTATACGGGAGGGAGCAGTTCTTC
-	TRBV28	TRBJ1-2	-	14	CASSLTGRNYGYTF	TGTGCCAGCAGTTTAACAGGGAGAAACTATGGCTACACCTTC
-	TRBV6-1	TRBJ2-7	-	14	CASSEASGPREQYF	TGTGCCAGCAGTGAAGCGAGCGGACCCCGCGAGCAGTACTTC
-	TRBV11-2	TRBJ2-3	TRBD1	16	CASSLADRGDTDTQYF	TGTGCCAGCAGCTTAGCCGACAGGGGGGACACAGATACGCAGTATTTT
-	TRBV7-6	TRBJ2-2	TRBD1	15	CASSQQGALAGELFF	TGTGCCAGCAGCCAACAGGGGGCTTTGGCCGGGGAGCTGTTTTTT
-	TRBV9	TRBJ2-3	TRBD2	15	CASSVAAGGGDTQYF	TGTGCCAGCAGCGTAGCAGCGGGAGGAGGGGATACGCAGTATTTT
many	TRBV4-1	TRBJ2-2	-	15	CASSQGLFGNGELFF	TGCGCCAGCAGCCAAGGTCTATTCGGGAACGGGGAGCTGTTTTTT
-	TRBV21-1	TRBJ1-2	-	9	CASRALGSF	TGTGCCAGCAGAGCCCTCGGGTCCTTC
-	TRBV18	TRBJ1-6	-	12	CASSSYNSPLHF	TGTGCCAGCTCATCTTATAATTCACCCCTCCACTTT
-	TRBV10-1	TRBJ2-2	-	15	CASSELDGVAGELFF	TGCGCCAGCAGTGAGCTGGACGGGGTGGCCGGGGAGCTGTTTTTT